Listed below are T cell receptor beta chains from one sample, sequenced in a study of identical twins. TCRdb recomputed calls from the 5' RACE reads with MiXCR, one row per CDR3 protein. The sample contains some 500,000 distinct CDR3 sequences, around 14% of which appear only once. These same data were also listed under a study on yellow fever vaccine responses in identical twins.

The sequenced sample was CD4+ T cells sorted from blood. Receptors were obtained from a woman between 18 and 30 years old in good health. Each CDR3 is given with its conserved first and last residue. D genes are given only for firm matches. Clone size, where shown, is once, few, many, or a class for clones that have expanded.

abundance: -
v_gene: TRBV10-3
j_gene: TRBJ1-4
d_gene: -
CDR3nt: TGTGCCATGGGCTTCGGGCAGGGGATCGCAACTAATGAAAAACTGTTTTTT
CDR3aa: CAMGFGQGIATNEKLFF

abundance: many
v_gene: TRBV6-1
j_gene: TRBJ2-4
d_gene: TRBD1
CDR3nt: TGTGCCAGCAGCCGAGGACAGGGACACATTCAGTACTTC
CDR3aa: CASSRGQGHIQYF

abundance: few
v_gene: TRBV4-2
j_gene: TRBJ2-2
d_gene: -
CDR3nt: TGTGCCAGCAGCCAAGATAGACTCAACGGGGAGCTGTTTTTT
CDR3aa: CASSQDRLNGELFF

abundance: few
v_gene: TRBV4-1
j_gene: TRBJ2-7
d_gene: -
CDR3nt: TGCGCCAGCAGCCAAGAGACCCTTTCCTACGAGCAGTACTTC
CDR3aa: CASSQETLSYEQYF

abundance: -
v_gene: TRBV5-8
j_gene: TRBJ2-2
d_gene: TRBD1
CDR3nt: TGTGCCAGCAGCTTGTATTGGACAGGGACCACCGGGGAGCTGTTTTTT
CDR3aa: CASSLYWTGTTGELFF

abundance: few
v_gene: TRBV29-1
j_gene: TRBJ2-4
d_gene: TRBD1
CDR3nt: TGCAGCGCTATGACAGGGGCCGACATTCAGTACTTC
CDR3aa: CSAMTGADIQYF

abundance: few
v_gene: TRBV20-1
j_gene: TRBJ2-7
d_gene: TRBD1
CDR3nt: TGCAGTGCTAGAGTCCCGGGACAGGGTAACTACGAGCAGTACTTC
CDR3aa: CSARVPGQGNYEQYF

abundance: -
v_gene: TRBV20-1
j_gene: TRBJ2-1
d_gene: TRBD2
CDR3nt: TGCAGTGCTAGCCCTCCCCGGGGGGTGTACAATGAGCAGTTCTTC
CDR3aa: CSASPPRGVYNEQFF

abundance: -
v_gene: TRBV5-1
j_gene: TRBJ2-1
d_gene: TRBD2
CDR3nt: TGCGCCAGCAGCCCCAATAGCGGGAACTCCTACAATGAGCAGTTCTTC
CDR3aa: CASSPNSGNSYNEQFF

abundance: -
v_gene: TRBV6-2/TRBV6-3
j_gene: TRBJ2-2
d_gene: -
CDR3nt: TGTGCCAGCAGACCCTCGAGGAGGGGGCCCGGGGAGCTGTTTTTT
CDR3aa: CASRPSRRGPGELFF

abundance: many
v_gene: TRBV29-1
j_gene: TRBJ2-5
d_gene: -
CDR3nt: TGCAGCGTTCCCCTTTGGGGGGATGATGAGACCCAGTACTTC
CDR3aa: CSVPLWGDDETQYF

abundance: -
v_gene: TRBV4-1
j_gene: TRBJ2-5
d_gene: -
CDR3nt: TGCGCCAGCAGCCAAGAACCCTGGACAAACCTTCGGGTGGAGACCCAGTACTTC
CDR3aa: CASSQEPWTNLRVETQYF

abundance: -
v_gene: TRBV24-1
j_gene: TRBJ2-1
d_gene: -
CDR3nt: TGTGCCACCAGTGATCCCCTGAGGAGCACCCCCTACAATGAGCAGTTCTTC
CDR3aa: CATSDPLRSTPYNEQFF

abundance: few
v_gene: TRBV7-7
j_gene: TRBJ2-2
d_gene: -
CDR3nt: TGTGCTATACGTGAGGGGGAGGGGGCCACCGGGGAGCTGTTTTTT
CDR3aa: CAIREGEGATGELFF

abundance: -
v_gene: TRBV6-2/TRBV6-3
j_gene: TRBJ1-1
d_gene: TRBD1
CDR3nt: TGTGCCAGCAGTTACCGAGGACAGGTGATGAACACTGAAGCTTTCTTT
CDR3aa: CASSYRGQVMNTEAFF

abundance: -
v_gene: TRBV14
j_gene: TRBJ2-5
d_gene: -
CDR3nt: TGTGCCAGCAGCCTCGTCGGGTTAGGGGAGACCCAGTACTTC
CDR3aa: CASSLVGLGETQYF

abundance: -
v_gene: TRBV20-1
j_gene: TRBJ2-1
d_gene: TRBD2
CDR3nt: TGCAGTGCACGACTAGCTGGGATCTCCTACAATGAGCAGTTCTTC
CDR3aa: CSARLAGISYNEQFF

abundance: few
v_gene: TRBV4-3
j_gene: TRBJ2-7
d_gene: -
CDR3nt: TGCGCCAGCAGCCAACAAGCGGACAGAATCTACGAGCAGTACTTC
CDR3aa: CASSQQADRIYEQYF

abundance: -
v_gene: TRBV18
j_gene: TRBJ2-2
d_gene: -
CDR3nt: TGTGCCAGCTCACCACCTATTTTAATCCGCGACAACACCGGGGAGCTGTTTTTT
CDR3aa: CASSPPILIRDNTGELFF

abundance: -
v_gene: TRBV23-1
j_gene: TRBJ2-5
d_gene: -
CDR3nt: TGCGCCAGCAGTCTGTCCGCGATTCCGGGACGATCGACCGAAGAGACCCAGTACTTC
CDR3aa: CASSLSAIPGRSTEETQYF

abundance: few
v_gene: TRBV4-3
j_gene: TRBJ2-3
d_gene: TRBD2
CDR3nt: TGCGCCAGCAGCCAAGGACTAGCGGGATACACAGATACGCAGTATTTT
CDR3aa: CASSQGLAGYTDTQYF

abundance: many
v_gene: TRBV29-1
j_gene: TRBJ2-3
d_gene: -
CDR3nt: TGCAGCGTTGAATCGAAGCAGGATACGCAGTATTTT
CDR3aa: CSVESKQDTQYF

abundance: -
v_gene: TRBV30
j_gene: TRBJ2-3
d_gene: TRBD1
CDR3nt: TGTGCCGCACTCCAACAGGGGCCAGATACGCAGTATTTT
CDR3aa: CAALQQGPDTQYF

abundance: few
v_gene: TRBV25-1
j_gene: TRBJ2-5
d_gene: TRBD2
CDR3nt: TGTGCCAGCAGTACTAGCGGGGGGCAAGAGACCCAGTACTTC
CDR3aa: CASSTSGGQETQYF

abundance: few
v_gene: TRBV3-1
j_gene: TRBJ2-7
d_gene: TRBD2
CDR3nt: TGTGCCAGCAGCCACAGGGATAGCGGGGGCCTCTATCCCTACGAGCAGTACTTC
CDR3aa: CASSHRDSGGLYPYEQYF

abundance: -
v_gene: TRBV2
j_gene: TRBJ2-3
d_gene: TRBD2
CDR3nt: TGTGCCAGCACTGAGACTAGCGGGAGCACAGATACGCAGTATTTT
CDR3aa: CASTETSGSTDTQYF

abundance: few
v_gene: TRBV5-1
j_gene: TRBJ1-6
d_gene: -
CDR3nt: TGCGCCAGCAGCTTGGTGGTGGTAGTTATTATTTCACCCCTCCACTTT
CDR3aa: CASSLVVVVIISPLHF

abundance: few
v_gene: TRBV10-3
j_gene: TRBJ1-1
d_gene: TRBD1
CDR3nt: TGTGCCATCAGTGAGACACAGGGGGAAGCTTTCTTT
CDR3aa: CAISETQGEAFF

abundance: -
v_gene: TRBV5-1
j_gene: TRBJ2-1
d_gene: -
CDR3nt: TGCGCCAGCAGCCTAATCGACAATGAGCAGTTCTTC
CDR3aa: CASSLIDNEQFF

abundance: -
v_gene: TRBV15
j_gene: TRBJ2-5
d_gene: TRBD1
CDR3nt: TGTGCCACCAGCAGCACAGGGGGTTACGAGACCCAGTACTTC
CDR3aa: CATSSTGGYETQYF

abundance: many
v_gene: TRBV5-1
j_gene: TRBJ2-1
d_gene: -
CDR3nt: TGCGCCAGCAGCTTGGCAACAGGTCGGTTTGGGATATACAATGAGCAGTTCTTC
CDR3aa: CASSLATGRFGIYNEQFF

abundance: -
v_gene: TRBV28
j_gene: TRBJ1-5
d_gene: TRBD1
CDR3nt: TGTGCCAGCAACACAGGGGGCATGCAGCCCCAGCATTTT
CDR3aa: CASNTGGMQPQHF

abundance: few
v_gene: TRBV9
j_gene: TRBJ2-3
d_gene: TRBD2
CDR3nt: TGTGCCAGCAGCGTAGGGCGGGGGGGCCTGAACACAGATACGCAGTATTTT
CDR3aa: CASSVGRGGLNTDTQYF

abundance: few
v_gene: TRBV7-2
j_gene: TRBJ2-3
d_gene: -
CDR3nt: TGTGCCAGCAGCTTCCCGCTGCCCACCACAGATACGCAGTATTTT
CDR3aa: CASSFPLPTTDTQYF

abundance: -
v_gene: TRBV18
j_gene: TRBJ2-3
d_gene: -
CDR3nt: TGTGCCAGCTCACCTAGATCCACCCCAGATACGCAGTATTTT
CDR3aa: CASSPRSTPDTQYF

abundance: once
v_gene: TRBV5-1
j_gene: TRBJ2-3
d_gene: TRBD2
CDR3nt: TGCGCCAGCAGCTTGACGGGACTAGTTTCAGATACGCAGTATTTT
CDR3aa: CASSLTGLVSDTQYF

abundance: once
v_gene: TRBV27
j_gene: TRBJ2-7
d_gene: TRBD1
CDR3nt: TGTGCCAGCAGTTCCCGGGGACAGGCGGGCTACGAGCAGTACTTC
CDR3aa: CASSSRGQAGYEQYF